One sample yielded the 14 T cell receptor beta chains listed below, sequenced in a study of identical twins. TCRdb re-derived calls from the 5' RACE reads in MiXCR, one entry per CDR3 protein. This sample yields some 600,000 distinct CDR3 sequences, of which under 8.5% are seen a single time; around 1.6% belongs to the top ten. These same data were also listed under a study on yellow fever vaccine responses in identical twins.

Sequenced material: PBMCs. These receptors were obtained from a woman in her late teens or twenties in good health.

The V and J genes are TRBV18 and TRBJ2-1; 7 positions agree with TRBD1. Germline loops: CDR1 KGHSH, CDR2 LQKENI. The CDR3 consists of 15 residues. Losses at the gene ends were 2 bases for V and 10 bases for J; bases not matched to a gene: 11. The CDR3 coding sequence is TGTGCCAGCTCACCAAGATCCGACAGGGCTGGGGAGCAGTTCTTC. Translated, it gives CASSPRSDRAGEQFF.

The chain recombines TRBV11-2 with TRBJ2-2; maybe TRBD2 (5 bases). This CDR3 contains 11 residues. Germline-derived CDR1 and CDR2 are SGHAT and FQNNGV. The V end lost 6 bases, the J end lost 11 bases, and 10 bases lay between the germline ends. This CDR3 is CASRSGPELFF. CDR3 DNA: TGTGCCAGCAGGAGCGGACCCGAGCTGTTTTTT.

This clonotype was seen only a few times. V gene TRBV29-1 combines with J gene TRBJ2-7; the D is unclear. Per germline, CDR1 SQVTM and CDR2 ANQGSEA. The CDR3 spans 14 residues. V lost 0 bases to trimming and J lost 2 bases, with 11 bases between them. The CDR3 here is CSVEDRNSAYEQYV. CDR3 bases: TGCAGCGTTGAAGATCGTAACAGCGCCTACGAGCAGTACGTC.

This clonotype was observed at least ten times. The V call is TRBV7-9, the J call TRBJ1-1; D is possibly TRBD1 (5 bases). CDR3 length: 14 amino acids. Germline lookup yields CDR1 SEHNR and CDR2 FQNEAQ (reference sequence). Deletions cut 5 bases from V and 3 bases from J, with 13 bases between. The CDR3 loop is CASSRGGKDTEAFF. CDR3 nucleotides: TGTGCCAGCAGCCGGGGGGGTAAGGACACTGAAGCTTTCTTT.

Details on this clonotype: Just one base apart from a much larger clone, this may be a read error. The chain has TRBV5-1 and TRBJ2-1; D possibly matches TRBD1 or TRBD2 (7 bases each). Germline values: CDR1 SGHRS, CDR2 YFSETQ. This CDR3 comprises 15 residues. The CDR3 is CASGLGGGEPNEQFF. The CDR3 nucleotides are TGCGCCAGCGGCTTGGGAGGGGGCGAACCCAATGAGCAGTTCTTC.

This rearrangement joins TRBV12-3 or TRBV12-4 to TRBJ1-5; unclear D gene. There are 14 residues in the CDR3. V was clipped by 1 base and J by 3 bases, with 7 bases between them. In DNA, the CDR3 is TGTGCCAGCAGTTTAGGGCGGTTCAATCAGCCCCAGCATTTT. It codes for CASSLGRFNQPQHF.

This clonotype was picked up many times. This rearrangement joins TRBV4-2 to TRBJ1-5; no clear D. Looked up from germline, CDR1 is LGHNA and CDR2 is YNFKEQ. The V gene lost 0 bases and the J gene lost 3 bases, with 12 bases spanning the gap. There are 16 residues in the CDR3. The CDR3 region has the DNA TGTGCCAGCAGCCAAGAAGAGGCAGGAAACAATCAGCCCCAGCATTTT. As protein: CASSQEEAGNNQPQHF.

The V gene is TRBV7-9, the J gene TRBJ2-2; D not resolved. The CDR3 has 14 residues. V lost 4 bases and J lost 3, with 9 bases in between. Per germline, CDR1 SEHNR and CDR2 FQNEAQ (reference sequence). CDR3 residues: CASSSDPDTGELFF. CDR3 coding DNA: TGTGCCAGCAGCTCTGACCCGGACACCGGGGAGCTGTTTTTT.

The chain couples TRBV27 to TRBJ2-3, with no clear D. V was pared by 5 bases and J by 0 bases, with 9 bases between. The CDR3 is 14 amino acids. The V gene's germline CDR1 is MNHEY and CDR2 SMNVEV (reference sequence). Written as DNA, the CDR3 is TGTGCCAGCAGTCCCGACAAGAGCACAGATACGCAGTATTTT. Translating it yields CASSPDKSTDTQYF.

For the CDR3, the DNA is TGTGCCAGCAGCAATTTAGCGGGAGTGGCCAAAAACATTCAGTACTTC. Its protein product is CASSNLAGVAKNIQYF. V is TRBV6-1 and J is TRBJ2-4; 9 bases map to TRBD2. Trimming took 6 bases from V and 1 from J; bases not matched to a gene: 7. The germline gives CDR1 MNHNS, CDR2 SASEGT. This CDR3 spans 16 amino acids.

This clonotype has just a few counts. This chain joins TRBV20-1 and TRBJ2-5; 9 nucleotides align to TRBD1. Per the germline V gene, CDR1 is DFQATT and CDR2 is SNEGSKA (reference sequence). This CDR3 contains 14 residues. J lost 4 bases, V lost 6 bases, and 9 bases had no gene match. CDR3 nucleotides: TGCAGTGCAAAAAAAACAGGGGGCGGAGAGACCCAGTACTTC. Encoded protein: CSAKKTGGGETQYF.

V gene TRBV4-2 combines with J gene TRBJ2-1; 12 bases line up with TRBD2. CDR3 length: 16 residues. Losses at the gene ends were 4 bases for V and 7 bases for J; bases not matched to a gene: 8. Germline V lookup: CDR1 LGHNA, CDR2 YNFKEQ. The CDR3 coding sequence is TGTGCCAGCAGCCTACCTCTAGCGGGGGGGCGGAATGAGCAGTTCTTC. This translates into CASSLPLAGGRNEQFF.

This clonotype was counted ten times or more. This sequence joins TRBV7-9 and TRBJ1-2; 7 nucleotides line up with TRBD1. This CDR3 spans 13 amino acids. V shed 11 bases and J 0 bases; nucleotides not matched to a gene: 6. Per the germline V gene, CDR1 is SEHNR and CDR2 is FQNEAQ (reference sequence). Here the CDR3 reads CAGQDSANYGYTF. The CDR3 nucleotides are TGTGCCGGACAGGATTCTGCTAACTATGGCTACACCTTC. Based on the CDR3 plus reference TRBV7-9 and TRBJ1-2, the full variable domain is DTGVSQNPRHKITKRGQNVTFRCDPISEHNRLYWYRQTLGQGPEFLTYFQNEAQLEKSRLLSDRFSAERPKGSFSTLEIQRTEQGDSAMYLCAGQDSANYGYTFGSGTRLTVV.

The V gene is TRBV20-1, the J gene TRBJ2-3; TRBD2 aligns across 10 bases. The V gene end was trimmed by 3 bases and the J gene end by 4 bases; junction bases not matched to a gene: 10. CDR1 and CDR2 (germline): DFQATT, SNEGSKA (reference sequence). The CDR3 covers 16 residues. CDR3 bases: TGCAGTGCTAGGTATATACTAGCGGGGAGTTCAGATACGCAGTATTTT. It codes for CSARYILAGSSDTQYF.